This T cell receptor (beta chain) derives from a study of radiation and T cells in renal cell carcinoma. Germline CDR1 reads SGHTA; CDR2 reads FQGNSA. The CDR3 consists of 15 residues. V shed 5 bases and J shed 1 base, with 13 bases lying between them. Produced via immunoSEQ multiplex PCR; TCRdb's table is partial and in-frame only. The sample holds approximately 90,000 clones, around nine tenths seen once. Time point here: baseline pretreatment blood. Treatment here: 15 Gy SBRT to primary tumor, nephrectomy 4 weeks later. V is TRBV7-2 and J is TRBJ2-3; D remains unclear. This receptor was identified in a man aged 45 to 65 with renal cell carcinoma. Source: blood, taken from a patient whose treatment included radiotherapy and nephrectomy. The DNA for the CDR3 is TGTGCCAGCAGCCCCTCTGCGACCCGCACAGATACGCAGTATTTT. This translates into CASSPSATRTDTQYF. Variable domain in full (rest from reference TRBV7-2 and TRBJ2-3): GAGVSQSPSNKVTEKGKDVELRCDPISGHTALYWYRQSLGQGLEFLIYFQGNSAPDKSGLPSDRFSAERTGGSVSTLTIQRTQQEDSAVYLCASSPSATRTDTQYFGPGTRLTVL.